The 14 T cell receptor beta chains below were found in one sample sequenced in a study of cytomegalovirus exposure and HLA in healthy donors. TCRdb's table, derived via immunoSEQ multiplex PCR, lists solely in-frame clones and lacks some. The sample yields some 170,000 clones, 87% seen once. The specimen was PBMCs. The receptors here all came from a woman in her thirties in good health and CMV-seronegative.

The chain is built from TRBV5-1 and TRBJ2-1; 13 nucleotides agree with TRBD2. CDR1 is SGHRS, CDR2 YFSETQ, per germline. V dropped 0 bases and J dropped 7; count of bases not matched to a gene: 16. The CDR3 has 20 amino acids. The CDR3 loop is CASSLALLAGGPGRTNEQFF. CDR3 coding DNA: TGCGCCAGCAGCTTGGCCTTACTAGCGGGGGGGCCAGGTAGGACAAATGAGCAGTTCTTC.

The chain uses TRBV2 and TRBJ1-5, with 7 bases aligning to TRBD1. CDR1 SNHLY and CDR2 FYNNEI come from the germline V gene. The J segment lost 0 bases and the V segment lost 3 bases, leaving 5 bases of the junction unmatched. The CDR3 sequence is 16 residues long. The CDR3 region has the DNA TGTGCCAGCAGTGATGGGACAGTAAATAGCAATCAGCCCCAGCATTTT. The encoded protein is CASSDGTVNSNQPQHF.

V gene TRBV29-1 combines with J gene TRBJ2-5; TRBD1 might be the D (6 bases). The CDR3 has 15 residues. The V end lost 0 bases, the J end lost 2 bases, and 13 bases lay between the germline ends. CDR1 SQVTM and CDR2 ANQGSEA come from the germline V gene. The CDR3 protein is CSVEDRYRAQETQYF. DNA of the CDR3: TGCAGCGTTGAAGATCGGTACAGGGCACAAGAGACCCAGTACTTC.

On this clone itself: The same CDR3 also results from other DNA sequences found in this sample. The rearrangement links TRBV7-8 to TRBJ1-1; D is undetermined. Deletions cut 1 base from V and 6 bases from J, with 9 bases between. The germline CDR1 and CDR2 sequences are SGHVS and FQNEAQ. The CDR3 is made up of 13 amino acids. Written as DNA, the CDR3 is TGTGCCAGCAGCTTAGTTCGGGTGGCTGAAGCTTTCTTT. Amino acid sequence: CASSLVRVAEAFF.

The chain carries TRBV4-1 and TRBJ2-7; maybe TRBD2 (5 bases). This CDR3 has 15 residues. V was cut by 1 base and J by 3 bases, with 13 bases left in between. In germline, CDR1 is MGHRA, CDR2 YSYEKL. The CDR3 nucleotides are TGCGCCAGCAGCCAAGTCCCAAGCGGCGACTACGAGCAGTACTTC. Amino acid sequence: CASSQVPSGDYEQYF.

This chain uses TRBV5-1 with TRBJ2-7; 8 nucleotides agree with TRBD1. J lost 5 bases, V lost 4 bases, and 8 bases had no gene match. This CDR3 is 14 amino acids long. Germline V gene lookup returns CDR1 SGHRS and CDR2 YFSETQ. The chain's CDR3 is CASSPETGAHEQYF. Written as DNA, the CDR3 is TGCGCCAGCAGCCCCGAGACAGGGGCCCACGAGCAGTACTTC.

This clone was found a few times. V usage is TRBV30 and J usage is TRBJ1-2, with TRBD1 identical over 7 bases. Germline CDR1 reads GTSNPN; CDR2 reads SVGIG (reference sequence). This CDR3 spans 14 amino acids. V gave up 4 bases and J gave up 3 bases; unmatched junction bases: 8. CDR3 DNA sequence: TGTGCCTGGATGCGATTACAGGGGTACTATGGCTACACCTTC. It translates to CAWMRLQGYYGYTF.

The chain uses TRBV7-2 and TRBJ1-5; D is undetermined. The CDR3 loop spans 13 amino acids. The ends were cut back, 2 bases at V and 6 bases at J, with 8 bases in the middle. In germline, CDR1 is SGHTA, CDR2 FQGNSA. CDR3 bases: TGTGCCAGCAGCTTAATTAGCGGTCAGCCCCAGCATTTT. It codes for CASSLISGQPQHF.

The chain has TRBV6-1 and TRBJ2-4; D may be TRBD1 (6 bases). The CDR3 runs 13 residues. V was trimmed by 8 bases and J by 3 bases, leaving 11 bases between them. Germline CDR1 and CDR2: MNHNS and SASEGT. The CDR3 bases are TGTGCCAGCGAAACAGGGTTCAAAAACATTCAGTACTTC. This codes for CASETGFKNIQYF.

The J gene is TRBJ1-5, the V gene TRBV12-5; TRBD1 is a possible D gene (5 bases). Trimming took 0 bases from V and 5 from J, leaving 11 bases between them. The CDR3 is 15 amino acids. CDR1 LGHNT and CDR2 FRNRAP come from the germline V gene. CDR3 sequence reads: CASGLVQVFDQPQHF. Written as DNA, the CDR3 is TGTGCTAGTGGTTTGGTACAGGTTTTCGATCAGCCCCAGCATTTT.

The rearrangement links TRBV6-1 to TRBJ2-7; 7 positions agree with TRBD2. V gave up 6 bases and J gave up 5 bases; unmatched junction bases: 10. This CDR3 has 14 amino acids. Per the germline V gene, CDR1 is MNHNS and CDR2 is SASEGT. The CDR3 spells CASRPGGVADEQYF. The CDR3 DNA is TGTGCCAGCAGGCCTGGGGGGGTGGCCGACGAGCAGTACTTC.

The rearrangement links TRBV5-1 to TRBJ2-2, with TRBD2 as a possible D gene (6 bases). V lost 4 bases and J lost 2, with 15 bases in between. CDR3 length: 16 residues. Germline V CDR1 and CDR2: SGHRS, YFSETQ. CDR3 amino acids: CASSTIAEVNTGELFF. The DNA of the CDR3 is TGCGCCAGCAGCACAATAGCGGAGGTTAACACCGGGGAGCTGTTTTTT.

This CDR3 reads CASSPPARGADGYTF. CDR3 DNA sequence: TGTGCCAGCAGCCCCCCCGCTCGGGGGGCAGATGGCTACACCTTC. J is TRBJ1-2 and V is TRBV7-2; D is possibly TRBD1 (6 bases). The CDR3 length is 15 residues. Germline V gene data show CDR1 as SGHTA and CDR2 as FQGNSA. The ends were cut back, 5 bases at V and 6 bases at J, with 19 bases in the middle.

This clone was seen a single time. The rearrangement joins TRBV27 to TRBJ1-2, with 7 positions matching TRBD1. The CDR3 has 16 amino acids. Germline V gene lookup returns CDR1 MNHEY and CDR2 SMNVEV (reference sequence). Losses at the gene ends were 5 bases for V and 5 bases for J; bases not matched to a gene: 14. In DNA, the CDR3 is TGTGCCAGCAGTCCCCAGACGGGACAGTTGATTTATGGCTACACCTTC. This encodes CASSPQTGQLIYGYTF.